This paragraph covers one TCR beta chain sequence. At one end, the junction sequence differs from germline, possibly due to a read error. This specimen belongs to a study of tumor-infiltrating lymphocytes in primary liver carcinoma. Starting material of about 450 ng total RNA yielded TCR beta cDNA via a constant-region primer. What produced the TCR beta libraries was three nested multiplex PCR rounds using slightly modified ARM-PCR. Primers for the first two PCR rounds were TRBV1-TRBV30 forward primers and a C-beta reverse primer (roughly 10 cycles per round). TCRdb re-called the multiplex PCR reads with MiXCR, one entry per CDR3 protein. The sample records 100,000 to 150,000 distinct CDR3 sequences, less than 80% being singletons. DNA and RNA were both co-extracted from approximately 20-30 mg of bulk tissue that had not been sorted. This CDR3 contains 15 residues. Germline V CDR1 and CDR2: SGHAT, FQNNGV.

The sample taken for sequencing was liver tumor tissue from sampling region 1. Subset noted: tumor region T1, superior pole. The chain joins TRBV11-2 to TRBJ2-7; D perhaps matches TRBD2 (6 bases). The origin of this receptor is a woman aged 55-69 years with primary liver carcinoma and hepatitis B virus infection. CDR3 nucleotide sequence: TGTGCCAGCGGCTTAGTAGCCGGGGGAGGTGGCGAGCAGTACTTC. It translates to CASGLVAGGGGEQYF.